Each of the 5 T cell receptor beta chains below was sequenced from the same sample in a study of vaccination and CD4 T cells after COVID-19. An Oncomine TCR Beta short-read assay was used to sequence the DNA from cultured CD4+ T cells. TCRdb redid the calling of the PCR reads with MiXCR, one entry per CDR3 protein. The table records thousands of distinct CDR3 sequences, approximately 40% of them present only once. Treatment reported: roughly nine-day PBMC culture with coronavirus spike peptide pools or control peptides (ViraFEST assay). The unexposed donor provided CD4+ T cells, which were taken before the COVID-19 pandemic (2011-2018). No antigen has been identified for these receptors. Sequenced: CD4+ T cells from blood, cultured in vitro. All receptors derive from a human donor in good health.

This clonotype was observed once. V gene TRBV7-9 combines with J gene TRBJ1-1, with 8 bases that match TRBD1. With V trimmed by 5 bases and J by 4 bases, 3 bases remained unmatched. The CDR3 contains 13 residues. Germline values: CDR1 SEHNR, CDR2 FQNEAQ (reference sequence). CDR3 nucleotide sequence: TGTGCCAGCAGCGCAACAGGGGGCACTGAAGCTTTCTTT. Its protein product is CASSATGGTEAFF.

This clonotype was detected only a few times. This chain uses TRBV20-1 with TRBJ2-7; TRBD1 matches at 9 bases. The germline V gene has CDR1 DFQATT and CDR2 SNEGSKA (reference sequence). This CDR3 is 17 amino acids long. J lost 6 bases, V lost 4 bases, and 19 bases had no gene match. This CDR3 is CSATRSWTGVTGSEQYF. The DNA for the CDR3 is TGCAGTGCTACCCGCTCCTGGACAGGGGTGACCGGGAGCGAGCAGTACTTC.

This clonotype has a handful of counts. V is TRBV7-8 and J is TRBJ1-1; possibly TRBD1 for D (6 bases). The V end lost 1 base, the J end lost 0 bases, and 12 bases lay between the germline ends. In germline, CDR1 is SGHVS, CDR2 FQNEAQ. This CDR3 region has 16 residues. The CDR3 protein is CASSLVLDSLNTEAFF. Here the CDR3 DNA reads TGTGCCAGCAGCTTAGTTCTGGACAGTTTGAACACTGAAGCTTTCTTT.

The gene calls are TRBV30 and TRBJ1-5; D ambiguous. The CDR3 consists of 15 residues. Looked up from germline, CDR1 is GTSNPN and CDR2 is SVGIG (reference sequence). V lost 2 bases and J lost 3, with 14 bases in between. The CDR3 loop reads CAWSSPPGSNQPQHF. CDR3 DNA sequence: TGTGCCTGGAGTAGTCCCCCAGGTTCCAATCAGCCCCAGCATTTT.

The gene calls are TRBV6-4 and TRBJ2-3; a possible D gene is TRBD2 (7 bases). Per germline, CDR1 MRHNA and CDR2 SNTAGT. The CDR3 covers 15 residues. V lost 3 bases to trimming and J lost 4 bases, with 14 bases between them. CDR3 in amino acids: CASSEGGGQADTQYF. In DNA, the CDR3 is TGTGCCAGCAGTGAAGGGGGGGGGCAGGCAGATACGCAGTATTTT.